This T cell receptor beta chain came from a study of blood T cell repertoires in COVID-19. Looking at the study overall: Samples of COVID-19 (acute and convalescent) were obtained from the United States, Italy and Spain. The analysed material was cDNA or gDNA that came from T cells, B-cell-depleted T cells, or PBMCs.

The authors' processing: Estimation of nucleated cell counts relied on the amplification of reference gene primers. Sequencing was performed with immunoSEQ multiplex PCR; in TCRdb, only in-frame clones are kept and a portion is missing. V and J calls and clone size are as listed in that table; D and trimming were resolved from the DNA. The data contain more than 15,000 clones, just over 90% of them singletons. Trimming shortened V by 3 bases and J by 3 bases, and 7 bases separated the two germline ends. The germline V gene has CDR1 LNHNV and CDR2 YYDKDF (reference sequence). The CDR3 totals 13 residues.

The V and J genes are TRBV15 and TRBJ2-3; no clear D gene. This TCR was sampled from a woman aged 45-59 years with active COVID-19. The specimen sequenced was peripheral blood. The CDR3 coding sequence is TGTGCCACCAGCAGGGCAAATACAGATACGCAGTATTTT. This gives the protein CATSRANTDTQYF.